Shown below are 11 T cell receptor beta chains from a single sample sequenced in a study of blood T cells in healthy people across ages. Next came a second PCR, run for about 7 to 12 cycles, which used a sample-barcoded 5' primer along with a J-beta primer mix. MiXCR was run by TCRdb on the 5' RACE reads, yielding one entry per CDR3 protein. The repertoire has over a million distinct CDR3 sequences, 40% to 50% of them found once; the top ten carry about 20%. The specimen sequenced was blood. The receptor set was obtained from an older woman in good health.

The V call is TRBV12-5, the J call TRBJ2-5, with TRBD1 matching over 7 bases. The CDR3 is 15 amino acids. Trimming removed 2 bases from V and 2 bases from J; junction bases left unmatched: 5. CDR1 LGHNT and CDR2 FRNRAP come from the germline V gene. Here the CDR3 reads CASGLPDREQETQYF. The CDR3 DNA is TGTGCTAGTGGTTTGCCCGACAGGGAACAAGAGACCCAGTACTTC.

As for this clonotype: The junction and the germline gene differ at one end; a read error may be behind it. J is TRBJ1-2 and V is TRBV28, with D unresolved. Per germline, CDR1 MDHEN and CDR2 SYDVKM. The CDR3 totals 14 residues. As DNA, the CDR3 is TGTGCCAGCGGTTTAAGAGAAGCTAACTATGGCTGCACCTTC. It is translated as CASGLREANYGCTF.

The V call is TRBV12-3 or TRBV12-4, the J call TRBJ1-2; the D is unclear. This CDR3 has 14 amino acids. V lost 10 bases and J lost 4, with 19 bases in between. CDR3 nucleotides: TGTGCCATCATATCGAACAGTGTGCCCTATGGCTACACCTTC. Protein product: CAIISNSVPYGYTF.

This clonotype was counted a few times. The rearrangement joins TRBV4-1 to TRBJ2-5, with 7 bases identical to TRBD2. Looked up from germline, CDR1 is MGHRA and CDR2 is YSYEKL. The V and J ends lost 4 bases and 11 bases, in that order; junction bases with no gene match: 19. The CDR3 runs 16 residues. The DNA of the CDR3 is TGCGCCAGCAGCCTACCAGGCCGGACTAGGCTCCATGAGCAGTACTTC. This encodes CASSLPGRTRLHEQYF.

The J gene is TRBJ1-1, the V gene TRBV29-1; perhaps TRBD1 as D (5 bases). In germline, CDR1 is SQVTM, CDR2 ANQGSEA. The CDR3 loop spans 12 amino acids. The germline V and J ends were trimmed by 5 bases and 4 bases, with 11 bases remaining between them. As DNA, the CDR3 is TGCAGCGTTTCCCAGGACATCACTGAAGCTTTCTTT. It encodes CSVSQDITEAFF.

CDR3 in DNA: TGTGCCAGCAGCTTATCGGACAGGGTCGAGACCCAGTACTTC. Protein sequence: CASSLSDRVETQYF. The rearrangement links TRBV5-4 to TRBJ2-5; 8 positions agree with TRBD1. Germline V lookup: CDR1 SGHNT, CDR2 YYREEE (reference sequence). V lost 2 bases to trimming and J lost 5 bases; unmatched junction nucleotides: 5. The CDR3 has 14 amino acids. Variable domain in full (rest from reference TRBV5-4 and TRBJ2-5): ETGVTQSPTHLIKTRGQQVTLRCSSQSGHNTVSWYQQALGQGPQFIFQYYREEENGRGNFPPRFSGLQFPNYSSELNVNALELDDSALYLCASSLSDRVETQYFGPGTRLLVL.

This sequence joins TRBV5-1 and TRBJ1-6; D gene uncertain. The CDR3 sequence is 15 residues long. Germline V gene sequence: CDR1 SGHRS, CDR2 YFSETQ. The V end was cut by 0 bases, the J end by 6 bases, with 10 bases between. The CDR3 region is CASSLGFPSNSPLHF. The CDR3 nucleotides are TGCGCCAGCAGCTTGGGTTTCCCGTCTAATTCACCCCTCCACTTT.

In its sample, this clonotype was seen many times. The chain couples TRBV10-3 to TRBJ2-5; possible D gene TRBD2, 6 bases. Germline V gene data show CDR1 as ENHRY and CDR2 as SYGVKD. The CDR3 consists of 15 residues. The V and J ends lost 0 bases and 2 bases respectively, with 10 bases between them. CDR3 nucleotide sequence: TGTGCCATCAGTGAGTCGGGAGGTAAACAAGAGACCCAGTACTTC. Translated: CAISESGGKQETQYF.

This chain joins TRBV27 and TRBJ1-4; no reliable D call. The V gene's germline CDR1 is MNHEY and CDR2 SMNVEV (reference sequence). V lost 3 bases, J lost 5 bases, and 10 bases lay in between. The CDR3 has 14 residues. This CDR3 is CASSFREQNEKLFF. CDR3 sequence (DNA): TGTGCCAGCAGTTTCCGGGAGCAGAATGAAAAACTGTTTTTT.

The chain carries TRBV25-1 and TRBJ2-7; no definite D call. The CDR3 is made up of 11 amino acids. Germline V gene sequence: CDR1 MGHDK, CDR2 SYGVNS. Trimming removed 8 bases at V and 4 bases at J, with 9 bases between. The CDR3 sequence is CASGVEYEQYF. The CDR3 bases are TGTGCCAGCGGGGTTGAATACGAGCAGTACTTC.

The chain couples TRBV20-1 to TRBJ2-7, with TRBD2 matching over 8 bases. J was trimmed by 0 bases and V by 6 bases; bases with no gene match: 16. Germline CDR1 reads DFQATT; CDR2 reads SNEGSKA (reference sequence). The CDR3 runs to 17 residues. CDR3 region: CSATPTRLALSSYEQYF. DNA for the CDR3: TGCAGTGCCACTCCCACTCGACTAGCGCTTAGCTCCTACGAGCAGTACTTC.